What follows are 24 T cell receptor beta chains derived from one specimen sequenced in a study of T-cell reconstitution after alpha-beta-depleted transplantation in children. Preparing the TCRbeta library involved the use of unique molecular identifiers. TCRdb reprocessed the PCR reads with MiXCR, giving one entry per CDR3 protein. The sample carries 120,000 to 150,000 distinct CDR3 sequences, about 8.8% recorded once. Sequencing used PBMCs, mostly from graft donor cells, obtained 180 days after TCRalphabeta/CD19-depleted stem cell transplant. The source is a female patient aged 2-9 years who had a stem cell transplant for congenital amegakaryocytic thrombocytopenia, so the T cells may come from the graft donor.

This clonotype has a count of ten or more. This sequence joins TRBV12-3 or TRBV12-4 and TRBJ1-5; D is possibly TRBD1 (6 bases). The CDR3 spans 14 residues. V shed 5 bases and J shed 5 bases, with 13 bases lying between them. CDR3 sequence (DNA): TGTGCCAGCAGTACCACAGGGAATCATCAGCCCCAGCATTTT. This codes for CASSTTGNHQPQHF.

Many counts were recorded for this clonotype. The chain employs TRBV3-1 and TRBJ1-2, with D possibly matching TRBD1 (5 bases). Trimming removed 5 bases from V and 4 bases from J, with 11 bases in between. This CDR3 has 13 residues. Germline V lookup: CDR1 LGHDT, CDR2 YNNKEL (reference sequence). The DNA for the CDR3 is TGTGCCAGCAGCTCCAGGGTCGGCTATGGCTACACCTTC. Protein product: CASSSRVGYGYTF. The full variable domain, in which reference TRBV3-1 and TRBJ1-2 provide the parts outside the CDR3, is DTAVSQTPKYLVTQMGNDKSIKCEQNLGHDTMYWYKQDSKKFLKIMFSYNNKELIINETVPNRFSPKSPDKAHLNLHINSLELGDSAVYFCASSSRVGYGYTFGSGTRLTVV.

This clonotype was seen more than once but under ten times. This rearrangement joins TRBV5-4 to TRBJ2-7; D is uncertain. V was clipped by 0 bases and J by 5 bases, with 6 bases between them. CDR1 is SGHNT, CDR2 YYREEE, per germline (reference sequence). CDR3 size: 12 residues. CDR3 sequence reads: CASSLGHDEQYF. The CDR3 DNA reads as TGTGCCAGCAGCTTGGGACATGACGAGCAGTACTTC.

In this sample, this clonotype turned up many times. This chain links TRBV20-1 with TRBJ1-1; no definite D call. The CDR3 loop spans 14 amino acids. V shed 8 bases and J shed 0 bases, with 16 bases lying between them. The germline gives CDR1 DFQATT, CDR2 SNEGSKA (reference sequence). This CDR3 is CSIIIEEMNTEAFF. In nucleotides, the CDR3 is TGCAGTATTATAATAGAGGAGATGAACACTGAAGCTTTCTTT.

This clonotype was picked up a small number of times. The chain joins TRBV4-3 to TRBJ2-7; no clear D gene. The V gene's germline CDR1 is LGHNA and CDR2 YSLEER. The CDR3 is made up of 16 amino acids. Trimming cost V 0 bases and J 3 bases, with 15 bases left between them. This CDR3 is CASSQDFPRFLYEQYF. The DNA for the CDR3 is TGCGCCAGCAGCCAAGATTTCCCCCGGTTTCTCTACGAGCAGTACTTC.

This clonotype was counted only a few times. V and J are TRBV5-1 and TRBJ2-5, with 10 bases matching TRBD2. The length of the CDR3 is 14 residues. Germline values: CDR1 SGHRS, CDR2 YFSETQ. J gave up 3 bases and V 5 bases, and 4 bases lay outside the gene matches. Written as DNA, the CDR3 is TGCGCCAGCAGGACGGGACTAGCGAAAGAGACCCAGTACTTC. Translating gives CASRTGLAKETQYF. The entire variable domain, with the rest obtained from reference TRBV5-1 and TRBJ2-5, is as follows: KAGVTQTPRYLIKTRGQQVTLSCSPISGHRSVSWYQQTPGQGLQFLFEYFSETQRNKGNFPGRFSGRQFSNSRSEMNVSTLELGDSALYLCASRTGLAKETQYFGPGTRLLVL.

As concerns this clonotype: The germline gene is not matched at one end of the junction; a read error may be the cause. J is TRBJ2-2 and V is TRBV2; the D gene could be TRBD1 or TRBD2 (5 bases each). This CDR3 is built from 14 residues. Per the germline V gene, CDR1 is SNHLY and CDR2 is FYNNEI. The CDR3 DNA sequence: TGTACCAGCAGTTTGACCGATCTTACCGGGGACCTGTTTTTT. Residues: CTSSLTDLTGDLFF.

This clonotype was counted ten times or more. The V call is TRBV6-2 or TRBV6-3, the J call TRBJ2-5; 11 bases match TRBD2. The trim removed 5 bases at V and 0 bases at J, leaving 8 bases unmatched. Per germline, CDR1 MNHEY and CDR2 SVGEGT. The CDR3 is made up of 17 amino acids. The CDR3 DNA follows: TGTGCCAGCAGTCCTCAGAGACTAGCGGGGTACCAAGAGACCCAGTACTTC. It translates to CASSPQRLAGYQETQYF.

There are a few counts of this clonotype. The rearrangement links TRBV7-6 to TRBJ1-2, with a tentative D call TRBD1 (5 bases). Germline assignment: CDR1 SGHVS and CDR2 FNYEAQ. This CDR3 spans 12 amino acids. Trimming took 7 bases from V and 7 from J, leaving 13 bases between them. CDR3 nucleotide sequence: TGTGCCAGCATGGGCCAGGGCGGTGGCTACACCTTC. This gives the protein CASMGQGGGYTF.

This clonotype was recorded a few times. The V gene is TRBV27, the J gene TRBJ2-3; D perhaps matches TRBD2 (6 bases). Trimming removed 4 bases at V and 4 bases at J, with 12 bases between. This CDR3 has 14 residues. Looked up from germline, CDR1 is MNHEY and CDR2 is SMNVEV (reference sequence). CDR3: CASSSRDSSDTQYF. In DNA form, the CDR3 reads TGTGCCAGCAGTTCCCGGGACTCCTCAGATACGCAGTATTTT.

This clonotype was found many times. The V call is TRBV6-5, the J call TRBJ2-3; D may be TRBD1 or TRBD2 (5 bases each). V was pared by 2 bases and J by 1 base, with 10 bases between. Germline loops: CDR1 MNHEY, CDR2 SVGAGI. This CDR3 is built from 15 residues. CDR3 protein: CASSYGVGGTDTQYF. The CDR3 DNA sequence: TGTGCCAGCAGTTACGGTGTGGGGGGCACAGATACGCAGTATTTT.

The chain is built from TRBV28 and TRBJ2-7, with 9 bases fitting TRBD1. Germline V lookup: CDR1 MDHEN, CDR2 SYDVKM. This CDR3 contains 14 residues. J was trimmed by 3 bases and V by 5 bases; bases with no gene match: 5. In DNA form, the CDR3 reads TGTGCCAGCAGTGGGGGGACAGGGCTCTACGAGCAGTACTTC. This encodes CASSGGTGLYEQYF.

This clonotype has at least ten counts. The rearrangement links TRBV28 to TRBJ1-2; D gene uncertain. Germline V gene lookup returns CDR1 MDHEN and CDR2 SYDVKM. Trimming stripped 6 bases from V and 4 bases from J, with 9 bases between. This CDR3 has 12 amino acids. The DNA of the CDR3 is TGTGCCAGCAGCTCCTGGACCTATGGCTACACCTTC. Translation: CASSSWTYGYTF.

At least ten counts were recorded for this clonotype. The rearrangement links TRBV20-1 to TRBJ2-7; perhaps D is TRBD1 or TRBD2 (5 bases each). This CDR3 region has 15 residues. Per the germline V gene, CDR1 is DFQATT and CDR2 is SNEGSKA (reference sequence). Trimming took off 0 bases at V and 6 bases at J, with 18 bases between the two ends. DNA for the CDR3: TGCAGTGCTAGAGATCAGCGAGGGGCCAGCTTCGAGCAGTACTTC. This codes for CSARDQRGASFEQYF.

This rearrangement joins TRBV5-1 to TRBJ1-1; no firm D call. Germline V gene sequence: CDR1 SGHRS, CDR2 YFSETQ. The length of the CDR3 is 14 residues. Deletions cut 1 base from V and 3 bases from J, with 10 bases between. In DNA form, the CDR3 reads TGCGCCAGCAGCTTGAAGGGAGGCGACACTGAAGCTTTCTTT. Translating it yields CASSLKGGDTEAFF.

This clonotype was detected only a few times. The CDR3 carries no conserved terminal phenylalanine or tryptophan, so it likely arises from a read error. It is unclear where the CDR3 begins or ends on the DNA, so no DNA is shown, and the CDR3 is as TCRdb lists it. V gene TRBV20-1 combines with J gene TRBJ2-3; the D call of TRBD1 is as the table states it, not checked on the DNA. Germline CDR1 reads DFQATT; CDR2 reads SNEGSKA (reference sequence). The CDR3 extends over 12 residues, inclusive of both ends. This CDR3 reads CSAPLEGAFAGI.

V is TRBV20-1 and J is TRBJ2-1, with TRBD2 identical over 13 bases. The CDR3 contains 19 residues. Unmatched junction bases numbered 16, after V lost 0 bases and J lost 8 bases. The germline V gene has CDR1 DFQATT and CDR2 SNEGSKA (reference sequence). The CDR3 here is CSARDGLKVGLAGFHEQFF. The CDR3 DNA reads as TGCAGTGCTAGAGATGGCCTTAAGGTGGGACTAGCGGGGTTTCATGAGCAGTTCTTC.

This clonotype was seen ten or more times. This rearrangement joins TRBV19 to TRBJ1-2; no definite D call. The CDR3 spans 15 residues. Germline values: CDR1 LNHDA, CDR2 SQIVND (reference sequence). Trimming left V 7 bases short and J 2 bases short, with 17 bases between. The CDR3 protein is CASTPPHTRNYGYTF. CDR3 bases: TGTGCCAGTACCCCACCACATACCCGGAACTATGGCTACACCTTC.

This clonotype was seen at least ten times. The chain employs TRBV5-4 and TRBJ2-1, with TRBD1 matching over 11 bases. The V gene end was trimmed by 4 bases and the J gene end by 10 bases; junction bases not matched to a gene: 7. In germline, CDR1 is SGHNT, CDR2 YYREEE (reference sequence). The CDR3 extends over 14 amino acids. The CDR3 loop reads CASSVVGTGGEQFF. The CDR3, as DNA: TGTGCCAGCAGCGTGGTCGGGACAGGGGGAGAGCAGTTCTTC.

The chain uses TRBV3-1 and TRBJ2-1; D remains ambiguous. This CDR3 has 16 amino acids. The germline gives CDR1 LGHDT, CDR2 YNNKEL (reference sequence). Between the trimmed V and J ends, which lost 0 bases and 6 bases, there was a span of 15 bases. The CDR3 sequence is CASSQEVGFWVNEQFF. The CDR3 coding sequence is TGTGCCAGCAGCCAAGAAGTGGGATTTTGGGTCAATGAGCAGTTCTTC.

This clonotype has a count of ten or more. The chain is built from TRBV21-1 and TRBJ1-1; the table's D call, TRBD1, was not checked against the DNA. TRBV21-1 is flagged as a pseudogene. This CDR3 is 16 amino acids long. CDR3 DNA: TGTGCCAGCAGCACATTACATAGACAGAGTGGTACTGAAGCTTTCTTT. As protein: CASSTLHRQSGTEAFF.

This clonotype has ten or more counts. This rearrangement joins TRBV28 to TRBJ2-3, with D unresolved. Trimming shortened V by 5 bases and J by 5 bases, and 8 bases separated the two germline ends. Germline assignment: CDR1 MDHEN and CDR2 SYDVKM. The CDR3 is 12 amino acids. CDR3 loop: CASSTEIDTQYF. In DNA, the CDR3 is TGTGCCAGCAGTACCGAGATAGATACGCAGTATTTT.

The chain couples TRBV20-1 to TRBJ2-1, with a tentative D call TRBD1 (6 bases). The CDR3 is made up of 17 amino acids. The V and J ends lost 3 bases and 4 bases respectively, with 22 bases between them. Germline lookup yields CDR1 DFQATT and CDR2 SNEGSKA (reference sequence). The CDR3 protein is CSASLLRAMRGYNEQFF. DNA for the CDR3: TGCAGTGCTAGCCTCCTTCGGGCGATGAGGGGGTACAATGAGCAGTTCTTC.

Regarding this clonotype: A read error is possible here, since a much larger clone lies one base away. The rearrangement joins TRBV7-9 to TRBJ2-7, with 7 nucleotides matching TRBD1. The CDR3 has 14 amino acids. In germline, CDR1 is SEHNR, CDR2 FQNEAQ (reference sequence). The chain's CDR3 is CASSQGTVIYEHYF. CDR3 DNA sequence: TGTGCCAGCAGCCAGGGGACAGTCATCTACGAGCACTACTTC.